This T cell receptor beta chain was found in a study of Tregs in tolerant kidney transplant recipients. Study conclusions and caveats: Tregs expanded with activated donor B cells seemed most donor-specific. The small number of patients limits these findings pending further validation. Biological reproducibility was not directly addressed in this study.

This table comes from immunoSEQ multiplex PCR, and its TCRdb copy is limited to in-frame clones, with some not included. The sample has some 90,000 clones; around 90% are singletons. CD4+CD25+CD127- Tregs, CD4+CD25- non-Tregs, CD4 and CD8 cells were sorted. To note about this clone: Antigen specificity is unknown.

The TCR originated in a human donor in good health. What was sequenced was CD8+ T cells from blood.

The CDR3 nucleotides read TGTGCCAGCAGTCAAACTCGGCCACAAGAGACCCAGTACTTC. It codes for CASSQTRPQETQYF. The genes are TRBV27 and TRBJ2-5; D unclear. The CDR3 loop spans 14 amino acids. The V and J ends lost 5 bases and 2 bases respectively, with 12 bases between them. Germline assignment: CDR1 MNHEY and CDR2 SMNVEV (reference sequence).